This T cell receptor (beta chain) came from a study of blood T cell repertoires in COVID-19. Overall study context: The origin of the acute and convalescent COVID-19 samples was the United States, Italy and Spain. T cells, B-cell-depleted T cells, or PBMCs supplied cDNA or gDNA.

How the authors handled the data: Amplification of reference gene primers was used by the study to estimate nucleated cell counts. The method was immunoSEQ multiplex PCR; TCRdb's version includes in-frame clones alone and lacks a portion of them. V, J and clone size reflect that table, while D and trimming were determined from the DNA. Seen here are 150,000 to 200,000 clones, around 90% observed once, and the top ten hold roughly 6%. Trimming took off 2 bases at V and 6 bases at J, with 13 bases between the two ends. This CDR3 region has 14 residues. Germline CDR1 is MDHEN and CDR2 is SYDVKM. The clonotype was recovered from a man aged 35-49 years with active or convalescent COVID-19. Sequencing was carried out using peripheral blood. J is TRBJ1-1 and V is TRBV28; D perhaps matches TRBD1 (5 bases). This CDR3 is CASSLVRAWAEAFF. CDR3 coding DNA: TGTGCCAGCAGTTTAGTCAGGGCTTGGGCTGAAGCTTTCTTT.